This T cell receptor (beta chain) was found in a study of blood T cells in healthy people across ages. Each donor was a healthy Caucasian individual from Russia, aged about 6 to 100. Each individual donor underwent a draw of ten milliliters of peripheral blood. For the second PCR, which ran for roughly 7 to 11 cycles, a sample-barcoded 5' primer and a J-beta primer mix were used. TCRdb analysed the 5' RACE reads with MiXCR anew, one entry per CDR3 protein. The sample comprises roughly 720,000 distinct CDR3 sequences, about 55% of which are singletons, and about 38% rests with the top ten. Source material: blood. This clonotype originated in a man at least 80 years old in good health.

CDR3 sequence (DNA): TGTGCCAGCAGCGGAGACAGGGGCGCGGGCTACGAGCAGTACTTC. Translating it yields CASSGDRGAGYEQYF. The chain is built from TRBV7-2 and TRBJ2-7; TRBD1 aligns across 8 bases. Germline V gene sequence: CDR1 SGHTA, CDR2 FQGNSA. With 5 bases clipped from V and 3 bases from J, the junction kept 9 bases outside the gene matches. This CDR3 is 15 amino acids long. The full variable domain, rest sourced from reference TRBV7-2 and TRBJ2-7, is GAGVSQSPSNKVTEKGKDVELRCDPISGHTALYWYRQSLGQGLEFLIYFQGNSAPDKSGLPSDRFSAERTGGSVSTLTIQRTQQEDSAVYLCASSGDRGAGYEQYFGPGTRLTVT.